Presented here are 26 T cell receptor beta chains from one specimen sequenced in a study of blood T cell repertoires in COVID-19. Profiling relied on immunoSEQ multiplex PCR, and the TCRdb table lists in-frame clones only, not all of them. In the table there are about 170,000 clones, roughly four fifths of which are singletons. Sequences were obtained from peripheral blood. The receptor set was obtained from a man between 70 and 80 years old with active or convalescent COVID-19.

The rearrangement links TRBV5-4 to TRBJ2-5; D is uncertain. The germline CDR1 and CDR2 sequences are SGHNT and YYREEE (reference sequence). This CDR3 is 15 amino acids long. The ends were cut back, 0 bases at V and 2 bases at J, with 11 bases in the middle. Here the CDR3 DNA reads TGTGCCAGCAGCTTGGCCGCGGAGAGACAAGAGACCCAGTACTTC. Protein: CASSLAAERQETQYF.

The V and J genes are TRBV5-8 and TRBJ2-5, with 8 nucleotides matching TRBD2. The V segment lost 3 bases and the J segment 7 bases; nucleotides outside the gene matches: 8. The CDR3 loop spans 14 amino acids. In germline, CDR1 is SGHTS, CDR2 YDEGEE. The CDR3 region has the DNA TGTGCCAGCAGCTCCGTAGCGGGGCGTTTGACCCAGTACTTC. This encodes CASSSVAGRLTQYF.

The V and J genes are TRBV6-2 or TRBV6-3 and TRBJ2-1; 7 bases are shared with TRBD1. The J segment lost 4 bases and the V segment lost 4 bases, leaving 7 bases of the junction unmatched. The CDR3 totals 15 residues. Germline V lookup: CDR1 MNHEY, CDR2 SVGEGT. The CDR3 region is CASSSQDRRYNEQFF. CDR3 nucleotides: TGTGCCAGCAGTTCCCAGGACAGGAGATACAATGAGCAGTTCTTC.

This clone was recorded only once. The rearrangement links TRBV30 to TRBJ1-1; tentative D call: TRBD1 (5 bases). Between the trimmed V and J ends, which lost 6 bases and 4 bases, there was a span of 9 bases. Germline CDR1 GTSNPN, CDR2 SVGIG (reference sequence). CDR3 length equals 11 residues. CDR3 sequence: CACLGGTEAFF. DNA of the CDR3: TGTGCCTGTCTCGGGGGCACTGAAGCTTTCTTT.

CDR3 protein: CASSPHVRRGNSPLHF. CDR3 DNA sequence: TGTGCCAGCAGCCCTCATGTCCGCAGGGGGAATTCACCCCTCCACTTT. The chain recombines TRBV6-2 or TRBV6-3 with TRBJ1-6; 7 bases align to TRBD1. Germline V gene sequence: CDR1 MNHEY, CDR2 SVGEGT. Unmatched junction bases numbered 12, after V lost 6 bases and J lost 7 bases. This CDR3 spans 16 amino acids.

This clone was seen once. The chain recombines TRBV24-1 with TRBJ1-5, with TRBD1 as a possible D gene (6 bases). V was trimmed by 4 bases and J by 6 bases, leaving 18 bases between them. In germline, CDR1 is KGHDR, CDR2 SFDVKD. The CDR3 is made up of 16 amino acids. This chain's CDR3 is CATSDSTGMGGQPQHF. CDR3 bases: TGTGCCACCAGTGACTCCACAGGGATGGGCGGTCAGCCCCAGCATTTT.

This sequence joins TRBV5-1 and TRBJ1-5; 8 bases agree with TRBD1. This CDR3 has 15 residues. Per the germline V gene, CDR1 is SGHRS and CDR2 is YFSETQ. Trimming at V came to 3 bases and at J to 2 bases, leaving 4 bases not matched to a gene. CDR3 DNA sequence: TGCGCCAGCAGCTCGACAGGGGACGGCAATCAGCCCCAGCATTTT. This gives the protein CASSSTGDGNQPQHF.

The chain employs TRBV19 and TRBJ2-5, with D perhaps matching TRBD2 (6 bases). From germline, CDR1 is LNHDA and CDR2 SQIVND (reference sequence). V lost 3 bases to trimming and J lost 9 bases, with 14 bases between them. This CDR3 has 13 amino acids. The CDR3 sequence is CASSMKGRGAQYF. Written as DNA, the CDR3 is TGTGCCAGTAGTATGAAGGGGCGCGGGGCCCAGTACTTC.

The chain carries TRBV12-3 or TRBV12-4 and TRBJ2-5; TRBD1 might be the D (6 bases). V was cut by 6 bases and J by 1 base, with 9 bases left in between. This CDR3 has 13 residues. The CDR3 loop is CASSPQGQETQYF. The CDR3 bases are TGTGCCAGCAGCCCACAGGGCCAAGAGACCCAGTACTTC.

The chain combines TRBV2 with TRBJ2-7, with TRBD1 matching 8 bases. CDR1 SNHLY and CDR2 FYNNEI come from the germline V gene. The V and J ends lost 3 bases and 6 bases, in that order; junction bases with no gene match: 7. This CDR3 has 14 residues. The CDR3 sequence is CASSDGQGAGEQYF. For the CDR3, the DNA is TGTGCCAGCAGTGATGGGCAGGGGGCTGGCGAGCAGTACTTC. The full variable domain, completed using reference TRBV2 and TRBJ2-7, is EPEVTQTPSHQVTQMGQEVILRCVPISNHLYFYWYRQILGQKVEFLVSFYNNEISEKSEIFDDQFSVERPDGSNFTLKIRSTKLEDSAMYFCASSDGQGAGEQYFGPGTRLTVT.

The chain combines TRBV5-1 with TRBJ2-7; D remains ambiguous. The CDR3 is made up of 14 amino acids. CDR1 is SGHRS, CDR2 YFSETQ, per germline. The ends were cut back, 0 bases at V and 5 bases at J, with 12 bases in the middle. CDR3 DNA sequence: TGCGCCAGCAGCTTGGACTATGAAAGGCACGAGCAGTACTTC. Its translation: CASSLDYERHEQYF.

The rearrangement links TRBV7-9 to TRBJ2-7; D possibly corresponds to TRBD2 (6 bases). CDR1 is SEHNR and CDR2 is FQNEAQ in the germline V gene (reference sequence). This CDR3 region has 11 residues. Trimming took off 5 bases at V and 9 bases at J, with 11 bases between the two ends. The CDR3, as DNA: TGTGCCAGCAGCCAGACGGAGGGGCAGTACTTC. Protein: CASSQTEGQYF.

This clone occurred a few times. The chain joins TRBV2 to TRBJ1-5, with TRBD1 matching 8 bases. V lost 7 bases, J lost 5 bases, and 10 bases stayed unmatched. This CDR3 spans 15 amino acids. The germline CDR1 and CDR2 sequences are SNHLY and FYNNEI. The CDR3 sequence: CASKRETGADQPQHF. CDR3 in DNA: TGTGCCAGCAAAAGGGAGACAGGGGCTGATCAGCCCCAGCATTTT.

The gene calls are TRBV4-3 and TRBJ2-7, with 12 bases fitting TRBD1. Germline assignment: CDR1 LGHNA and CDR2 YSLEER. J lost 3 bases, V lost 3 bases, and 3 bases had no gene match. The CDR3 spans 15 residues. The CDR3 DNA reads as TGCGCCAGCAGCCACCGGGACAGGGGGCTCTACGAGCAGTACTTC. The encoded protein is CASSHRDRGLYEQYF.

In DNA, the CDR3 is TGCGCCAGCAGCCAAGGAGGAAATCAGCCCCAGCATTTT. The encoded protein is CASSQGGNQPQHF. V is TRBV4-1 and J is TRBJ1-5; D remains ambiguous. Germline V CDR1 and CDR2: MGHRA, YSYEKL. Trimming removed 1 base at V and 4 bases at J, with 5 bases between. The CDR3 is made up of 13 amino acids.

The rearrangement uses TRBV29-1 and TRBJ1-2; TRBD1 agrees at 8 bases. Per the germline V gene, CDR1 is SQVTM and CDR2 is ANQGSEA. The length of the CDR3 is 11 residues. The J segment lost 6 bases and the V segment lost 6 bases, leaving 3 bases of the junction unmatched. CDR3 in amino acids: CSVSGGDGYTF. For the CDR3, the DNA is TGCAGCGTCTCAGGGGGCGATGGCTACACCTTC.

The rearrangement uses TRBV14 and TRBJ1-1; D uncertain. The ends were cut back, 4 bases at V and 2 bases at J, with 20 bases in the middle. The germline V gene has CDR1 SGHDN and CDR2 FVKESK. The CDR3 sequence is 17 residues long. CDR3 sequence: CASSLYFRSYTNTEAFF. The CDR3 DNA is TGTGCCAGCAGCCTCTATTTTCGCTCCTATACTAACACTGAAGCTTTCTTT.

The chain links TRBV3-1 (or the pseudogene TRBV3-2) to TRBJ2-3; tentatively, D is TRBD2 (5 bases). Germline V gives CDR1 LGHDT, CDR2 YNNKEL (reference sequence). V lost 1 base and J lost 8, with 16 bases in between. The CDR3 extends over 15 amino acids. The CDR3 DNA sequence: TGTGCCAGCAGCCAAGGAGGCCAGGTGGCGGGTACGCAGTATTTT. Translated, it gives CASSQGGQVAGTQYF.

This chain's CDR3 is CASSQGWTNEKLFF. CDR3 in DNA: TGCGCCAGCAGCCAGGGGTGGACTAATGAAAAACTGTTTTTT. The chain couples TRBV5-1 to TRBJ1-4; a weak D match, TRBD1 (6 bases). V was pared by 4 bases and J by 2 bases, with 9 bases between. The CDR3 loop spans 14 amino acids. Germline-derived CDR1 and CDR2 are SGHRS and YFSETQ.

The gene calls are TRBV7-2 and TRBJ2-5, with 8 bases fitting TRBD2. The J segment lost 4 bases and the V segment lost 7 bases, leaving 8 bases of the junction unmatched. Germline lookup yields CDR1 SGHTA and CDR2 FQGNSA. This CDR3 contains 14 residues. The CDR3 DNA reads TGTGCCAGCATGGAAAGGCTAGCGGGAGAGACCCAGTACTTC. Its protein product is CASMERLAGETQYF.

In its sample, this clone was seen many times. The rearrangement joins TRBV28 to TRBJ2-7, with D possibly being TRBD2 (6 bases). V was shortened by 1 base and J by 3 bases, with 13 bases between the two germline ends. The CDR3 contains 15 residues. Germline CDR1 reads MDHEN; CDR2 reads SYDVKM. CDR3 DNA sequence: TGTGCCAGCAGTTTATTCGGGGGTATCGGCTACGAGCAGTACTTC. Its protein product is CASSLFGGIGYEQYF.

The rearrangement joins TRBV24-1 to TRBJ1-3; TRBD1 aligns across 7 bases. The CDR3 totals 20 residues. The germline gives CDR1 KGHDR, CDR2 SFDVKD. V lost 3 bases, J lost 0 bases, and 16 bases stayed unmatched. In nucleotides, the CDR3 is TGTGCCACCAGTGATCCTAAAGCTGAACCCGGGACAGACTCTGGAAACACCATATATTTT. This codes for CATSDPKAEPGTDSGNTIYF.

CDR3 residues: CASSFETGGYQETQYF. Written as DNA, the CDR3 is TGCGCCAGCAGCTTCGAAACAGGGGGCTACCAAGAGACCCAGTACTTC. This chain connects TRBV5-1 to TRBJ2-5, with 9 positions matching TRBD1. Looked up from germline, CDR1 is SGHRS and CDR2 is YFSETQ. This CDR3 has 16 residues. V dropped 2 bases and J dropped 0; count of bases not matched to a gene: 5. The whole variable domain, filled in from reference TRBV5-1 and TRBJ2-5, reads KAGVTQTPRYLIKTRGQQVTLSCSPISGHRSVSWYQQTPGQGLQFLFEYFSETQRNKGNFPGRFSGRQFSNSRSEMNVSTLELGDSALYLCASSFETGGYQETQYFGPGTRLLVL.

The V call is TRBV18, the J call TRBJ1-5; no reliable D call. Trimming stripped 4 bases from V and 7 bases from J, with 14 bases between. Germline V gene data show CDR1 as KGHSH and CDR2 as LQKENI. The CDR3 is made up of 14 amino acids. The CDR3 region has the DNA TGTGCCAGCTCACGGCTCGCCCCGGGGCAGCCCCAGCATTTT. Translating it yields CASSRLAPGQPQHF.

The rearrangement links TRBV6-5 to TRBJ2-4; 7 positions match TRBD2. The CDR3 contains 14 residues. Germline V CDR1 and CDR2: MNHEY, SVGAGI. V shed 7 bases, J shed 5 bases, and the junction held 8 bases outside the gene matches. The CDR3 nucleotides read TGTGCCAGCAACGGGAGGAGTTTACAAAACATTCAGTACTTC. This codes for CASNGRSLQNIQYF.

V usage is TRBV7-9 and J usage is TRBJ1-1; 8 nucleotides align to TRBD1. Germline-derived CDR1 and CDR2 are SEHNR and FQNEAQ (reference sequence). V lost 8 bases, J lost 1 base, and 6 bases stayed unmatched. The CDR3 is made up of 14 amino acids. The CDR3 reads CASDFGQGNTEAFF. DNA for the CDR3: TGTGCCAGCGACTTTGGACAGGGGAACACTGAAGCTTTCTTT.